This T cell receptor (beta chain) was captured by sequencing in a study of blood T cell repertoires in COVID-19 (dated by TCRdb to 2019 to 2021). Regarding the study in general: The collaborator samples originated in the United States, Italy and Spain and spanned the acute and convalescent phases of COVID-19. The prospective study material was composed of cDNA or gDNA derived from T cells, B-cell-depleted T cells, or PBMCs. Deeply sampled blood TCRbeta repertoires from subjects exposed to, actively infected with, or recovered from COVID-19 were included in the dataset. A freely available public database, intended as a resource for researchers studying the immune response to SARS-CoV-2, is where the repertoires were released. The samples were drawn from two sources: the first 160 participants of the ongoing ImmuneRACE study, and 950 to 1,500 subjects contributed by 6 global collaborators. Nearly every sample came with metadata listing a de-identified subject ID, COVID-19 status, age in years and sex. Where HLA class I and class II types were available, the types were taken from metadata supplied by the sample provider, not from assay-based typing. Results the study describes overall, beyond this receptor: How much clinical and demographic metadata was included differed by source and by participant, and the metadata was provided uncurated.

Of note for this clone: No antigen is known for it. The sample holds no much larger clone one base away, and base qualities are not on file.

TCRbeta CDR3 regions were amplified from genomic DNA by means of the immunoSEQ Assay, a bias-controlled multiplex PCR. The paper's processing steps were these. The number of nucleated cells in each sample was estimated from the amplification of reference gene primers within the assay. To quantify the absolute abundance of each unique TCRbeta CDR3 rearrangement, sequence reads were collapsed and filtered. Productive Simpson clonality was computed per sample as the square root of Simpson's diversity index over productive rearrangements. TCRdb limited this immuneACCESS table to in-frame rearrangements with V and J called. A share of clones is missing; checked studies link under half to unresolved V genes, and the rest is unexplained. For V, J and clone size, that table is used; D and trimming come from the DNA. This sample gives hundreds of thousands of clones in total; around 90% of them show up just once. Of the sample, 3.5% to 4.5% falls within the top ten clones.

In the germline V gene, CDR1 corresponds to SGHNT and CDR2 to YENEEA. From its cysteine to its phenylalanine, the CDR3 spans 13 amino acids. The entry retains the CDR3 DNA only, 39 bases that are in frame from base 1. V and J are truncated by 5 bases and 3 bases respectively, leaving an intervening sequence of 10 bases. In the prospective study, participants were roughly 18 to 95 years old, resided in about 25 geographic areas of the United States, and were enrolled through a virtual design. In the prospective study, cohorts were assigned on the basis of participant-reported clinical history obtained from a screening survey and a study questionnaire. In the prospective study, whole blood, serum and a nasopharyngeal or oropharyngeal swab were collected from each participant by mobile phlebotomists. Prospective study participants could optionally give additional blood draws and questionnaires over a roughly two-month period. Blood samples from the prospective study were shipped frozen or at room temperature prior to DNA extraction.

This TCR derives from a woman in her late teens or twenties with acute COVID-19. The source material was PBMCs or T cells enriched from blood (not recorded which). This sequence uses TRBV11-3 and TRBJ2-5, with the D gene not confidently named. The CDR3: CASSQRGEETQYF. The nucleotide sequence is TGTGCCAGCAGCCAGAGAGGAGAAGAGACCCAGTACTTC.